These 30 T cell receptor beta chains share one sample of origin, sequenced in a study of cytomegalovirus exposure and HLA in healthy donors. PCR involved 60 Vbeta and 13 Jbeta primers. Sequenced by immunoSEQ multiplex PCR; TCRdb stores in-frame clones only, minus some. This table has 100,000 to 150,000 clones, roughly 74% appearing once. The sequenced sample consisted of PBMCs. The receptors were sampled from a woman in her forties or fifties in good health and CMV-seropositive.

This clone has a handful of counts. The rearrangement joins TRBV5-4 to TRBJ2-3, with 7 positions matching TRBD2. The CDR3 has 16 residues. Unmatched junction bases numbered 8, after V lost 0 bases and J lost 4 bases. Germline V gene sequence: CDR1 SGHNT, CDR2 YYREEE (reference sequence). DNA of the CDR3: TGTGCCAGCAGCTTGGGCCTAGGGAGGGGACCAGATACGCAGTATTTT. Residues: CASSLGLGRGPDTQYF.

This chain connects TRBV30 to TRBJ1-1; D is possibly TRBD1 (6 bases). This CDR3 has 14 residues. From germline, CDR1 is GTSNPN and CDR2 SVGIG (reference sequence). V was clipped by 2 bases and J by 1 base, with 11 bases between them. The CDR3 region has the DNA TGTGCCTGGAGTCCGGGACACACGAACACTGAAGCTTTCTTT. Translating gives CAWSPGHTNTEAFF.

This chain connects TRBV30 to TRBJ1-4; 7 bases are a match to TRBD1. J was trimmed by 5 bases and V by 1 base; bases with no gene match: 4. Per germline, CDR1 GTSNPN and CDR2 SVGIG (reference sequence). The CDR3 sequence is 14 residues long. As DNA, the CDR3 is TGTGCCTGGAGTGCGGGGACAGAGAATGAAAAACTGTTTTTT. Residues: CAWSAGTENEKLFF. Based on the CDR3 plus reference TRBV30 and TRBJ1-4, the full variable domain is SQTIHQWPATLVQPVGSPLSLECTVEGTSNPNLYWYRQAAGRGLQLLFYSVGIGQISSEVPQNLSASRPQDRQFILSSKKLLLSDSGFYLCAWSAGTENEKLFFGSGTQLSVL.

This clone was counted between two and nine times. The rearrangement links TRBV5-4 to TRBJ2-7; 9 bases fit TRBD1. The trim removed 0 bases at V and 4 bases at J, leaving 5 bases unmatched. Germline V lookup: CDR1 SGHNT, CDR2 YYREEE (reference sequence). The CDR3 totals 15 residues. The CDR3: CASSLATGQGYEQYF. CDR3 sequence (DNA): TGTGCCAGCAGCTTGGCCACGGGACAGGGTTACGAGCAGTACTTC.

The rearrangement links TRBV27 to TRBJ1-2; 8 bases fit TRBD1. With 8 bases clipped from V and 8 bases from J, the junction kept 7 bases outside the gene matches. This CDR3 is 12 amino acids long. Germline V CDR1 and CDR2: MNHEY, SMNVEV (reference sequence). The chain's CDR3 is CASYGQGGGYTF. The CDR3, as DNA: TGTGCCAGCTATGGACAGGGAGGGGGCTACACCTTC.

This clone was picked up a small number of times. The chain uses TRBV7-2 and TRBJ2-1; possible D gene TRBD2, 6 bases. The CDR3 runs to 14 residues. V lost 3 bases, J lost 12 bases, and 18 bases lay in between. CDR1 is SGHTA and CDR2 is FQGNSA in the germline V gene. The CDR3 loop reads CASSFQDYNDGQFF. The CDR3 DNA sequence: TGTGCCAGCAGCTTCCAGGACTACAATGATGGGCAGTTCTTC.

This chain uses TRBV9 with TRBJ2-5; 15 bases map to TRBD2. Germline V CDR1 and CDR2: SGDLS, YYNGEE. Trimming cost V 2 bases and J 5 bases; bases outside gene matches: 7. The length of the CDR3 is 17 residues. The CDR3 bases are TGTGCCAGCAGCGTCTCCGGGACTAGCGGGGGGTTGGAGACCCAGTACTTC. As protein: CASSVSGTSGGLETQYF.

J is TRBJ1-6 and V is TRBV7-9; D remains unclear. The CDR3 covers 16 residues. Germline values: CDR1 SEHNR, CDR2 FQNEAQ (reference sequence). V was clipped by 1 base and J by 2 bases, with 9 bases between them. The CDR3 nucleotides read TGTGCCAGCAGCTTAGATGGTGAGGCCTATAATTCACCCCTCCACTTT. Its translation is CASSLDGEAYNSPLHF.

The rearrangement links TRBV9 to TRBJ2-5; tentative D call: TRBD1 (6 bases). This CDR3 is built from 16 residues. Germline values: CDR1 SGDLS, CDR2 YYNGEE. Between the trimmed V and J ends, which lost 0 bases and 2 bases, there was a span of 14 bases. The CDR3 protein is CASSVALGRGQETQYF. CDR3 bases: TGTGCCAGCAGCGTAGCGTTGGGCAGGGGTCAAGAGACCCAGTACTTC.

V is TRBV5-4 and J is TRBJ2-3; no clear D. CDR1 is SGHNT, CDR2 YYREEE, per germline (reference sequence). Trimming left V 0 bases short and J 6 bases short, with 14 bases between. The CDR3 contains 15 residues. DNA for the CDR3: TGTGCCAGCAGCTTGGCCGGTAGTCTTAAGGATACGCAGTATTTT. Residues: CASSLAGSLKDTQYF.

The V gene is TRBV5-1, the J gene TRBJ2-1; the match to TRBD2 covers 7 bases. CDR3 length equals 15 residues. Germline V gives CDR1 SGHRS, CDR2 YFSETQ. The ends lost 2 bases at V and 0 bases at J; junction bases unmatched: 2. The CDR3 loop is CASSFGGGSYNEQFF. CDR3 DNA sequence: TGCGCCAGCAGCTTTGGGGGGGGCTCCTACAATGAGCAGTTCTTC.

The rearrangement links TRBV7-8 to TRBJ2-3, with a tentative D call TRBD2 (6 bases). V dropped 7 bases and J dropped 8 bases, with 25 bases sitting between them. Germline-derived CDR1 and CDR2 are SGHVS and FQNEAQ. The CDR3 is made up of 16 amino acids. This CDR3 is CASTHLRSPGSATQYF. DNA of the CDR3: TGTGCCAGCACCCACCTTCGGTCTCCCGGGAGTGCTACGCAGTATTTT.

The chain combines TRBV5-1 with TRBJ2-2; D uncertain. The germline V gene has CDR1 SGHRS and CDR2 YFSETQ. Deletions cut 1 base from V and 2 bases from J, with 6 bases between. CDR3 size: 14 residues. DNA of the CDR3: TGCGCCAGCAGCTTGTTACTTAACACCGGGGAGCTGTTTTTT. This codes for CASSLLLNTGELFF.

The CDR3 sequence: CASIRTGARVKTNEKLFF. CDR3 nucleotides: TGTGCCAGTATTCGGACAGGGGCGAGGGTAAAAACTAATGAAAAACTGTTTTTT. V usage is TRBV19 and J usage is TRBJ1-4, with 9 bases fitting TRBD1. This CDR3 is 18 amino acids long. Germline CDR1 reads LNHDA; CDR2 reads SQIVND (reference sequence). J lost 1 base, V lost 7 bases, and 13 bases had no gene match. The variable domain in full, completed from reference TRBV19 and TRBJ1-4, reads DGGITQSPKYLFRKEGQNVTLSCEQNLNHDAMYWYRQDPGQGLRLIYYSQIVNDFQKGDIAEGYSVSREKKESFPLTVTSAQKNPTAFYLCASIRTGARVKTNEKLFFGSGTQLSVL.

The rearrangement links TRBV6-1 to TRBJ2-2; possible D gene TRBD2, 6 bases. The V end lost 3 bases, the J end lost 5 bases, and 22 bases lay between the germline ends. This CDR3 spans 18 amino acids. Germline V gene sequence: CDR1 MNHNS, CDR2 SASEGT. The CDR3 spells CASSDLTKTRGRTGELFF. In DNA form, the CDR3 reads TGTGCCAGCAGTGACCTGACGAAGACTAGAGGGAGGACCGGGGAGCTGTTTTTT.

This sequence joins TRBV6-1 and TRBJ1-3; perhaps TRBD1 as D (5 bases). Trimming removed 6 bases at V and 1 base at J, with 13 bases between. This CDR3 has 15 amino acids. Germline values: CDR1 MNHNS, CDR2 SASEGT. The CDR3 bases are TGTGCCAGCAGCCTACAGGACGGATCTGGAAACACCATATATTTT. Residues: CASSLQDGSGNTIYF.

The CDR3 DNA sequence: TGTGCCAGCTCACACACCGCCGGACAGGGCAACACTGAAGCTTTCTTT. It yields the protein CASSHTAGQGNTEAFF. This sequence joins TRBV18 and TRBJ1-1; 8 positions agree with TRBD1. Germline V gives CDR1 KGHSH, CDR2 LQKENI. Trimming removed 4 bases from V and 2 bases from J; junction bases left unmatched: 9. The CDR3 is made up of 16 amino acids.

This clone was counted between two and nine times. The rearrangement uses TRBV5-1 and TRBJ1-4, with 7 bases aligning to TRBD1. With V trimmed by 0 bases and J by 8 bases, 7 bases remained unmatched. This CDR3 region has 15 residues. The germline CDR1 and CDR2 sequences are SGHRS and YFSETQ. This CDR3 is CASSLDGRGREKLFF. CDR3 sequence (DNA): TGCGCCAGCAGCTTGGATGGCAGGGGGAGGGAAAAACTGTTTTTT.

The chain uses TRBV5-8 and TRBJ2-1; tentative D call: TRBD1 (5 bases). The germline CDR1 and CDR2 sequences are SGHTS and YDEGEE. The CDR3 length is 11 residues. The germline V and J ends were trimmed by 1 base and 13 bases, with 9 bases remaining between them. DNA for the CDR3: TGTGCCAGCAGCTTGAGCAGGGATCAGTTCTTC. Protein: CASSLSRDQFF. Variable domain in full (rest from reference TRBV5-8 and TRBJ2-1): EAGVTQSPTHLIKTRGQQATLRCSPISGHTSVYWYQQALGLGLQFLLWYDEGEERNRGNFPPRFSGRQFPNYSSELNVNALELEDSALYLCASSLSRDQFFGPGTRLTVL.

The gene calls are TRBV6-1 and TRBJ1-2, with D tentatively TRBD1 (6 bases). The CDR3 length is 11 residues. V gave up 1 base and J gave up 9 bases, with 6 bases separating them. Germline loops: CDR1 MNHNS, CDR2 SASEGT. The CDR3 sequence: CASSEGGRYTF. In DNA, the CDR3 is TGTGCCAGCAGTGAAGGGGGGCGCTACACCTTC.

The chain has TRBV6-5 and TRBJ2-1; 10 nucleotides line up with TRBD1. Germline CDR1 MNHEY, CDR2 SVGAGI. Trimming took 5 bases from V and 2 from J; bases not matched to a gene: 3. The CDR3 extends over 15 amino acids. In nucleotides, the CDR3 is TGTGCCAGCAGTCAAGGACAGGGGGCCTACAATGAGCAGTTCTTC. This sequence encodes CASSQGQGAYNEQFF.

CDR3 nucleotides: TGTGCCAGCAGTTCGAGGGCCCCGGGTAGGCAGCCCCAGCATTTT. Amino acid sequence: CASSSRAPGRQPQHF. The chain has TRBV2 and TRBJ1-5; no clear D gene. CDR1 and CDR2 from the germline V gene are SNHLY and FYNNEI. This CDR3 comprises 15 residues. Trimming left V 5 bases short and J 7 bases short, with 18 bases between.

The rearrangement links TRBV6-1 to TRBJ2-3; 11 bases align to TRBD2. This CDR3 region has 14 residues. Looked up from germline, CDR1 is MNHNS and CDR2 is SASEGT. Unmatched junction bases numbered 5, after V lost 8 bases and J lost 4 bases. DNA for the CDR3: TGTGCCAGCGTTCTTAGCGGGGGGGCAGATACGCAGTATTTT. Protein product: CASVLSGGADTQYF.

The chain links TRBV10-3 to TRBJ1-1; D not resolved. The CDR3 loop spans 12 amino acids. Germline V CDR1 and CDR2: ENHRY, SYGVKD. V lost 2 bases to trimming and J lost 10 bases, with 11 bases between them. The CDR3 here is CAISEPAGGAFF. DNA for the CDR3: TGTGCCATCAGTGAGCCCGCAGGTGGAGCTTTCTTT.

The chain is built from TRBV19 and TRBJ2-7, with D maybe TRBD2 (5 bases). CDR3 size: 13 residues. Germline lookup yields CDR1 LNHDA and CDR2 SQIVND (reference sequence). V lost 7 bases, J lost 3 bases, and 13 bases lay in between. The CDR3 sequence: CASNRRAGYEQYF. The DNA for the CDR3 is TGTGCCAGTAACCGGCGGGCAGGCTACGAGCAGTACTTC.

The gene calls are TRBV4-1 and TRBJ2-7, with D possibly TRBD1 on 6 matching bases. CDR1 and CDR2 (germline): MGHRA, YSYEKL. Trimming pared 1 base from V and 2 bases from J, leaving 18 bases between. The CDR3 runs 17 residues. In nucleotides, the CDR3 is TGCGCCAGCAGCCAAGGCCGTCTAGGACAGCGAACCTACGAGCAGTACTTC. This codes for CASSQGRLGQRTYEQYF.

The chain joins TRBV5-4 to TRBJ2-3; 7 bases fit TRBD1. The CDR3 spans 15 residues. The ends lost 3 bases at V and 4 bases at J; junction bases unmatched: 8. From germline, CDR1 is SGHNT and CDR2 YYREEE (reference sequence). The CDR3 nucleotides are TGTGCCAGCAGCTCCAATACAGGGGCGGCAGATACGCAGTATTTT. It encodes CASSSNTGAADTQYF.

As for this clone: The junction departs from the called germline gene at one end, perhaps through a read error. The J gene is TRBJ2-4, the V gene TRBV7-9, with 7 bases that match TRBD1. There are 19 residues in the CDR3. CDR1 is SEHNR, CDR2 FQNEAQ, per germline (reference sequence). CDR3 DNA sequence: TGTTCCAGCAGCTTCCCGCAGGGGGTCTTGGGGGAAGCCAAAAACATTCAGTACTTC. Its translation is CSSSFPQGVLGEAKNIQYF.

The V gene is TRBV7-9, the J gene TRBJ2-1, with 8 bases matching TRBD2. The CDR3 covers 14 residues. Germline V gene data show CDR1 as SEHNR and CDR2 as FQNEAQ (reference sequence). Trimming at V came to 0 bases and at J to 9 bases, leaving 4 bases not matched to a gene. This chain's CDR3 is CASSLATRGGEQFF. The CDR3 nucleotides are TGTGCCAGCAGCTTAGCAACCCGGGGGGGTGAGCAGTTCTTC.

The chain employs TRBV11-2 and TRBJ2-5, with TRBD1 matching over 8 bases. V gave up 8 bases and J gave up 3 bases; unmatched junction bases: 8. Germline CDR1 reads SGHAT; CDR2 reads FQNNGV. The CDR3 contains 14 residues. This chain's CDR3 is CASGITTGEETQYF. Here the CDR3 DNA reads TGTGCCAGCGGCATTACGACAGGGGAAGAGACCCAGTACTTC.